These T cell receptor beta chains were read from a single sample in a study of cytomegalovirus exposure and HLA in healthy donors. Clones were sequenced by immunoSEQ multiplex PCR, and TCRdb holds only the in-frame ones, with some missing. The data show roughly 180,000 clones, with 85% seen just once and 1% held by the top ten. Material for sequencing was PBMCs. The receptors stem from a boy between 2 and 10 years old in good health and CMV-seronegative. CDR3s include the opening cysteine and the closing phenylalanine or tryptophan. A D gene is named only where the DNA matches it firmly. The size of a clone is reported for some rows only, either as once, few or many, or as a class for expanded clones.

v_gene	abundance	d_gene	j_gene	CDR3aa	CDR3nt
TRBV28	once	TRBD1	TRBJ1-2	CASHGQGFRNYGYTF	TGTGCCAGTCACGGACAGGGCTTTCGGAACTATGGCTACACCTTC
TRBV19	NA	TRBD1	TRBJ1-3	CASSRFGQGAGSSGNTIYF	TGTGCCAGTAGTCGCTTCGGACAGGGCGCAGGCTCCTCTGGAAACACCATATATTTT
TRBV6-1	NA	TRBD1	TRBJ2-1	CASRTRTGTYNEQFF	TGTGCCAGCAGGACAAGGACAGGGACCTACAATGAGCAGTTCTTC
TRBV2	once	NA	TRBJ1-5	CASSEEGVFNQPQHF	TGTGCCAGCAGTGAAGAGGGGGTATTCAATCAGCCCCAGCATTTT
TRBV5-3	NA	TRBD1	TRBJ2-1	CARTPHRDSWSGDEQFF	TGTGCCAGAACCCCACACCGGGACAGCTGGTCCGGGGATGAGCAGTTCTTC
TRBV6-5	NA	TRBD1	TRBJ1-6	CASSLTGVYNSPLHF	TGTGCCAGCAGTTTAACAGGGGTATATAATTCACCCCTCCACTTT
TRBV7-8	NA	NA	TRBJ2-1	CASSLARLGNEQFF	TGTGCCAGCAGCTTAGCGCGACTAGGGAATGAGCAGTTCTTC
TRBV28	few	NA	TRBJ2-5	CASSFLVLGGQETQYF	TGTGCCAGCAGTTTTTTGGTGTTGGGAGGCCAAGAGACCCAGTACTTC
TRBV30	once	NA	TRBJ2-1	CAWSATSSYNEQFF	TGTGCCTGGAGTGCCACGAGCTCCTACAATGAGCAGTTCTTC
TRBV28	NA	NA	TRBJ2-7	CASTTGTLGVLGEQYF	TGTGCCAGCACGACCGGGACACTGGGGGTGCTGGGCGAGCAGTACTTC
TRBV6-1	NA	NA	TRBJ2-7	CASGFRGSYEQYF	TGTGCCAGCGGATTCAGGGGCTCCTACGAGCAGTACTTC
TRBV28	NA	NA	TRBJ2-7	CASSPRESEQYF	TGTGCCAGCAGTCCGAGGGAGAGCGAGCAGTACTTC
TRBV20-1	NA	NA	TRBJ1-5	CSASSNQPQHF	TGCAGTGCTAGCTCGAATCAGCCCCAGCATTTT
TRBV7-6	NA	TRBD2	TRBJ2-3	CASSLSGASGGASTDTQYF	TGTGCCAGCAGCTTAAGCGGGGCTAGCGGGGGTGCTAGCACAGATACGCAGTATTTT
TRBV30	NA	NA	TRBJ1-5	CAWSAGQSNQPQHF	TGTGCCTGGAGTGCCGGACAGAGCAATCAGCCCCAGCATTTT
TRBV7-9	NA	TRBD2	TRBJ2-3	CASSSIRTSGGPIDTQYF	TGTGCCAGCAGCTCGATCCGGACTAGCGGGGGCCCTATCGATACGCAGTATTTT
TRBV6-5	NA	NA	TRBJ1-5	CASRPTGTSNQPQHF	TGTGCCAGCAGACCAACAGGGACTAGCAATCAGCCCCAGCATTTT
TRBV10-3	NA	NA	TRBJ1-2	CAISDLRASNYGYTF	TGTGCCATCAGTGATTTGAGGGCCTCTAACTATGGCTACACCTTC
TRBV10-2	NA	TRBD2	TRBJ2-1	CASSGLAGGRSSYNEQFF	TGCGCCAGCAGTGGACTAGCGGGGGGCAGGAGCTCCTACAATGAGCAGTTCTTC
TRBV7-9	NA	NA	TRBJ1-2	CASSFYRESGYTF	TGTGCCAGCAGCTTCTACAGGGAATCGGGCTACACCTTC
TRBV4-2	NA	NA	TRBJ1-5	CASSQEVRGMGNQPQHF	TGTGCCAGCAGCCAAGAGGTCAGGGGAATGGGCAATCAGCCCCAGCATTTT
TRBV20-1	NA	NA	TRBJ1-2	CSARGGCGYTF	TGCAGTGCTAGAGGAGGGTGTGGCTACACCTTC
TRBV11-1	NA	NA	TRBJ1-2	CASSLAGGNSGYTF	TGTGCCAGCAGCTTAGCAGGGGGAAACTCTGGCTACACCTTC
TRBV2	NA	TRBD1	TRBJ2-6	CAHWDSSSGANVLTF	TGTGCCCACTGGGACAGTTCCTCTGGGGCCAACGTCCTGACTTTC
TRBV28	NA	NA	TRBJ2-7	CASSLLPTGGGEQYF	TGTGCCAGCAGTTTACTACCGACAGGAGGTGGCGAGCAGTACTTC
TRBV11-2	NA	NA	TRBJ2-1	CASSLLHTGHSYNEQFF	TGTGCCAGCAGCTTATTACATACGGGACACTCCTACAATGAGCAGTTCTTC
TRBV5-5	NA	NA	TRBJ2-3	CASAQNTDTQYF	TGTGCCAGCGCGCAAAATACAGATACGCAGTATTTT
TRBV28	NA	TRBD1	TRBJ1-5	CASSFGTGNQPQHF	TGTGCCAGCAGTTTCGGGACAGGTAATCAGCCCCAGCATTTT
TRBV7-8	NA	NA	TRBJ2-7	CASSLGTGPYEQYF	TGTGCCAGCAGCTTGGGGACTGGGCCCTACGAGCAGTACTTC
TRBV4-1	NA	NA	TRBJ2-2	CASSQTETTGELFF	TGCGCCAGCAGCCAGACAGAAACCACCGGGGAGCTGTTTTTT
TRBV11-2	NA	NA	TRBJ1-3	CASSHDSLGNTIYF	TGTGCCAGCAGCCATGACAGCCTTGGAAACACCATATATTTT
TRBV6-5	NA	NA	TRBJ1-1	CASSYHVVGGTEAFF	TGTGCCAGCAGTTACCATGTGGTAGGAGGGACTGAAGCTTTCTTT
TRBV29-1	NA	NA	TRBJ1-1	CSVGRGEYTEAFF	TGCAGCGTTGGAAGGGGTGAGTACACTGAAGCTTTCTTT
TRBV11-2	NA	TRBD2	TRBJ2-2	CASSLPGLAGGSGELFF	TGTGCCAGCAGCTTACCCGGACTAGCGGGGGGGTCCGGGGAGCTGTTTTTT
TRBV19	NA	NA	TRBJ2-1	CASSIKGRDRSSYNEQFF	TGTGCCAGTAGTATAAAGGGGCGAGACCGCAGCTCCTACAATGAGCAGTTCTTC
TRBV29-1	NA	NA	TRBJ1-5	CSARSAGFGNQPQHF	TGCAGCGCCCGAAGCGCCGGTTTTGGCAATCAGCCCCAGCATTTT
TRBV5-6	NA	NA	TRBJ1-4	CASSRGFYEKLFF	TGTGCCAGCAGCCGGGGGTTTTATGAAAAACTGTTTTTT
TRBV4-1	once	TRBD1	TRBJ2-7	CASSLLRGTTYEQYF	TGCGCCAGCAGCCTGCTCAGGGGGACGACCTACGAGCAGTACTTC
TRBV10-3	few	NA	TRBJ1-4	CAISEERARNEKLFF	TGTGCCATCAGTGAGGAGAGGGCTCGTAATGAAAAACTGTTTTTT
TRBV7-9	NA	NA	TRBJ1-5	CASSLLGGDQPQRF	TGTGCCAGCAGCTTGTTGGGGGGAGACCAGCCCCAGCGTTTT
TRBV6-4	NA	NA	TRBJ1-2	CASSGTGGYTF	TGTGCCAGCAGTGGGACTGGGGGCTACACCTTC
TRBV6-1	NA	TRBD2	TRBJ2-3	CASSEEASGGADTQYF	TGTGCCAGCAGTGAAGAGGCCAGCGGGGGGGCAGATACGCAGTATTTT
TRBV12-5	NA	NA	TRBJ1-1	CASSLDSLNTEAFF	TGTGCTAGTTCATTGGACAGTCTGAACACTGAAGCTTTCTTT
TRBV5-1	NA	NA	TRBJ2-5	CASSLKARGGQETQYF	TGCGCCAGCAGCTTGAAGGCTAGAGGGGGTCAAGAGACCCAGTACTTC
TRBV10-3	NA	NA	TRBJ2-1	CAISAQVLVSEQFF	TGTGCCATCAGTGCGCAGGTTCTTGTGAGTGAGCAGTTCTTC
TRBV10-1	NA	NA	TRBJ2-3	CASSFYLGTDTQYF	TGCGCCAGCAGTTTCTATTTGGGCACAGATACGCAGTATTTT
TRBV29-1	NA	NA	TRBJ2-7	CSARDSSYEQYF	TGCAGCGCCCGGGACTCCTCCTACGAGCAGTACTTC
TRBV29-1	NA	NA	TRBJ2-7	CSVEDRAPSYEQYF	TGCAGCGTTGAAGACAGGGCACCTTCCTACGAGCAGTACTTC
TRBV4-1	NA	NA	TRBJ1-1	CASSQEGAYTEAFF	TGCGCCAGCAGCCAAGAAGGGGCATACACTGAAGCTTTCTTT
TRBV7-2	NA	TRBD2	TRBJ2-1	CASSLGWDYIYNEQFF	TGTGCCAGCAGCCTAGGGTGGGACTATATCTACAATGAGCAGTTCTTC
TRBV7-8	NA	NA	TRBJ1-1	CASSERGDKAFF	TGTGCCAGCAGCGAGCGGGGGGATAAAGCTTTCTTT
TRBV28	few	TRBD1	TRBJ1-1	CASSDRGNTEAFF	TGTGCCAGCAGTGACAGGGGGAACACTGAAGCTTTCTTT
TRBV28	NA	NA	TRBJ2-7	CASRSTGREQYF	TGTGCCAGCAGGTCAACAGGCAGAGAGCAGTACTTC